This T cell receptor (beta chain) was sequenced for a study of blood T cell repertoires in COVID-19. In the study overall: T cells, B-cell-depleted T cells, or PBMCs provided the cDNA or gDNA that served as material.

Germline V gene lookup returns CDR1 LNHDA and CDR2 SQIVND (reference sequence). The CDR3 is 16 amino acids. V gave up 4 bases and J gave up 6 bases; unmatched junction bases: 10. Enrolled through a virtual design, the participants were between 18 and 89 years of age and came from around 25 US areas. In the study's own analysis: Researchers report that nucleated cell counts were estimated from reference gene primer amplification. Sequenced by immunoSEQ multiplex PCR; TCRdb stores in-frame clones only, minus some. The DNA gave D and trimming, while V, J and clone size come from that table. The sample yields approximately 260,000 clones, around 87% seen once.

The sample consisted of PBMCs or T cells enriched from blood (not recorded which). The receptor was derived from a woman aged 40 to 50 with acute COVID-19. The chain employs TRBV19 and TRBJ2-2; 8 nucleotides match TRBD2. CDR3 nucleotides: TGTGCCAGTAGTACGCCGGGACTAGATCAACCCGGGGAGCTGTTTTTT. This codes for CASSTPGLDQPGELFF.